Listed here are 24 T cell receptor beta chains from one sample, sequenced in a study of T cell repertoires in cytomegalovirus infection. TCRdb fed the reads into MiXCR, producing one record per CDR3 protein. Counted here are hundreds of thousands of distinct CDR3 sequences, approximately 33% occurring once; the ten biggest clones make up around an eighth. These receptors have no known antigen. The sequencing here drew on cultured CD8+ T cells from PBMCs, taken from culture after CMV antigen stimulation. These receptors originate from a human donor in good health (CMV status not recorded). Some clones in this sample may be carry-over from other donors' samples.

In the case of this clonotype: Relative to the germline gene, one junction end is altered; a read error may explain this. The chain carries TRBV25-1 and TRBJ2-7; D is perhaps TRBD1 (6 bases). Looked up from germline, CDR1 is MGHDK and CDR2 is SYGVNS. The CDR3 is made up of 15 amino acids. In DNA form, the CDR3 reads TGTGCCAGCAGGCTGGGACAATTCCCGGCCTACGAGCAGCACTTC. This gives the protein CASRLGQFPAYEQHF.

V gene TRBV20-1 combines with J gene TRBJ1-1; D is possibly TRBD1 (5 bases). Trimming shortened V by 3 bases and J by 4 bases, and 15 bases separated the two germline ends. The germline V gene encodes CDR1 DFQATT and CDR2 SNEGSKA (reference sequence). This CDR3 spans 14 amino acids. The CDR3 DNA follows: TGCAGTGCTAGGGACCTCCCGAGGGGCACTGAAGCTTTCTTT. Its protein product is CSARDLPRGTEAFF.

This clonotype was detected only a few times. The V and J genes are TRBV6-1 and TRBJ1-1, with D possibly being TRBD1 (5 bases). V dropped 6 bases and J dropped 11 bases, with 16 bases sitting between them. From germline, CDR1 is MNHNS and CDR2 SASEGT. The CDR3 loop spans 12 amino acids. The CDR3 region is CASSSGTRDAFF. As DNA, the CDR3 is TGTGCCAGCAGCTCCGGGACCCGGGACGCTTTCTTT.

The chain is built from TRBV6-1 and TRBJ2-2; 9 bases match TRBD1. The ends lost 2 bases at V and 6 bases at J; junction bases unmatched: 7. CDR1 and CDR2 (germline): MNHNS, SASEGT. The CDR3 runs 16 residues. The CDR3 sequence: CASSEQQGAPPGELFF. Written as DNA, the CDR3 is TGTGCCAGCAGTGAACAACAGGGGGCCCCGCCCGGGGAGCTGTTTTTT.

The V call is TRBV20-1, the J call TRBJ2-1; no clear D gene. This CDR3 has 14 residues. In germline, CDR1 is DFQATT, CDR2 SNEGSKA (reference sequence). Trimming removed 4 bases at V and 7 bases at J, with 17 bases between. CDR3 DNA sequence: TGCAGTGCTATCGACCTAGACGGATTGAATGAGCAGTTCTTC. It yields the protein CSAIDLDGLNEQFF.

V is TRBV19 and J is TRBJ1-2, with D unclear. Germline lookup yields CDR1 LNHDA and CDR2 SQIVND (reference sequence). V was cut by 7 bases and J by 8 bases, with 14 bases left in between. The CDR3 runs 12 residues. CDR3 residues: CASTPHGYGYTF. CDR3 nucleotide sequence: TGTGCCAGTACTCCCCACGGGTACGGCTACACCTTC. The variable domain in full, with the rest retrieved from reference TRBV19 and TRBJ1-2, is DGGITQSPKYLFRKEGQNVTLSCEQNLNHDAMYWYRQDPGQGLRLIYYSQIVNDFQKGDIAEGYSVSREKKESFPLTVTSAQKNPTAFYLCASTPHGYGYTFGSGTRLTVV.

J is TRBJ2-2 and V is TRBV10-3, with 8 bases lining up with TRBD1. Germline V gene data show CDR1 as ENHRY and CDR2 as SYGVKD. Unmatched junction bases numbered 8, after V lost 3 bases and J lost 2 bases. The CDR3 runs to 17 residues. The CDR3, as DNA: TGTGCCATCAGTGAAACCCGGGACAGGATTAACACCGGGGAGCTGTTTTTT. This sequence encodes CAISETRDRINTGELFF.

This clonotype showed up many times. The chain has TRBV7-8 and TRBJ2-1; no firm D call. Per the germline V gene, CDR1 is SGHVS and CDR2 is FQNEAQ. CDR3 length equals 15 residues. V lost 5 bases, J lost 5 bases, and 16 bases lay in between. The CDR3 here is CASSPWWVDHNEQFF. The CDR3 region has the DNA TGTGCCAGCAGCCCCTGGTGGGTAGACCACAATGAGCAGTTCTTC.

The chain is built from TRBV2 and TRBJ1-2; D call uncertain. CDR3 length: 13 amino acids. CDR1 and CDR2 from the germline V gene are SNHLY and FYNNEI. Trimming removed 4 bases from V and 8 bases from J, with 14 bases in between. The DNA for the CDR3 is TGTGCCAGCAGTGGTCGACCCATGTGGGGCTACACCTTC. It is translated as CASSGRPMWGYTF.

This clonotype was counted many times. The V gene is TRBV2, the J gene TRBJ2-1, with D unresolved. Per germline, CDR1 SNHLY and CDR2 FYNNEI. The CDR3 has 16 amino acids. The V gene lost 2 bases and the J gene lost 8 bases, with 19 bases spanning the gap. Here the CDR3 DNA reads TGTGCCAGCAGTGAATCGCAGGCGCCGCTTGTGTATGAGCAGTTCTTC. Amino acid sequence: CASSESQAPLVYEQFF.

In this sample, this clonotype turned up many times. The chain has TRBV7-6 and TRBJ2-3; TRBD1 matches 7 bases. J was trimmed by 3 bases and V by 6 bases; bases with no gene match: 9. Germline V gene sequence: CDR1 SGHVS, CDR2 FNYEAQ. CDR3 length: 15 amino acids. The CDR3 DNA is TGTGCCAGCAGTCCCATAGAGGGGGCAACAGATACGCAGTATTTT. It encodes CASSPIEGATDTQYF.

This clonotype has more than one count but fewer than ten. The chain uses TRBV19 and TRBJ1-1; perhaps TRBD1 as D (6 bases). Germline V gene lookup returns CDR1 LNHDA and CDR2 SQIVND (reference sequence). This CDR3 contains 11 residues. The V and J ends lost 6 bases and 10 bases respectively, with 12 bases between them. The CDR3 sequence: CASRSSGAAFF. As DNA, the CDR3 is TGTGCCAGTAGGTCATCAGGGGCAGCTTTCTTT. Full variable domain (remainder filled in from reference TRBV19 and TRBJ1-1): DGGITQSPKYLFRKEGQNVTLSCEQNLNHDAMYWYRQDPGQGLRLIYYSQIVNDFQKGDIAEGYSVSREKKESFPLTVTSAQKNPTAFYLCASRSSGAAFFGQGTRLTVV.

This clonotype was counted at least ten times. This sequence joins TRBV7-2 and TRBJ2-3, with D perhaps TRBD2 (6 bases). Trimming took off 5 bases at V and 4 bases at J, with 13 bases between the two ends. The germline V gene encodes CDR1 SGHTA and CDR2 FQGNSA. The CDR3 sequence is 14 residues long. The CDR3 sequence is CASSAEGGADTQYF. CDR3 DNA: TGTGCCAGCAGCGCAGAAGGAGGGGCAGATACGCAGTATTTT.

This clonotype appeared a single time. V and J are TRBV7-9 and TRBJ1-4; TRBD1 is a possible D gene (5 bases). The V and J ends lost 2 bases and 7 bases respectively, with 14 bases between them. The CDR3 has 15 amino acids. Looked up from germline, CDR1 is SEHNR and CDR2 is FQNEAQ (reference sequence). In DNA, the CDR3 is TGTGCCAGCAGCTTACAGGGTTCTCGGCGTGAAAAACTGTTTTTT. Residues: CASSLQGSRREKLFF.

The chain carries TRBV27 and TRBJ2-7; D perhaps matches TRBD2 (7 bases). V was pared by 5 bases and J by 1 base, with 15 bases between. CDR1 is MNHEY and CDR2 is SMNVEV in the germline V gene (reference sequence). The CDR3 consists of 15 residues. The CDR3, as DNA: TGTGCCAGCAGTCTTGAGAGGGGGGGTTCCTACGAGCAGTACTTC. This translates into CASSLERGGSYEQYF.

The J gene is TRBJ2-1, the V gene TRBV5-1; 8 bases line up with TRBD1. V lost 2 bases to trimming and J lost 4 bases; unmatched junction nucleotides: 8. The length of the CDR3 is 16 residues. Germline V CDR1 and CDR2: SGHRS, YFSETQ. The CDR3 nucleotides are TGCGCCAGCAGCTTCCGGAACAGGGGGGATTACAATGAGCAGTTCTTC. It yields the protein CASSFRNRGDYNEQFF.

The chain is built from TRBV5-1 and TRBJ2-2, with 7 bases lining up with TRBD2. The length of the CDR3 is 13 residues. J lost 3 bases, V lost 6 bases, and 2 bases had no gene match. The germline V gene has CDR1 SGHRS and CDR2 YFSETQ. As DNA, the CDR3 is TGCGCCAGCAAAGCGGGGTACACCGGGGAGCTGTTTTTT. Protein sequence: CASKAGYTGELFF.

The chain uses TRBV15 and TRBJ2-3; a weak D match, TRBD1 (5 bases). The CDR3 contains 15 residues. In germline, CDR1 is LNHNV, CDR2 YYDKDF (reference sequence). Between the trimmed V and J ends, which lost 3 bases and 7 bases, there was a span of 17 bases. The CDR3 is CATSRFTRQGNTQYF. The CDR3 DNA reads TGTGCCACCAGCAGGTTTACGCGTCAGGGCAATACGCAGTATTTT.

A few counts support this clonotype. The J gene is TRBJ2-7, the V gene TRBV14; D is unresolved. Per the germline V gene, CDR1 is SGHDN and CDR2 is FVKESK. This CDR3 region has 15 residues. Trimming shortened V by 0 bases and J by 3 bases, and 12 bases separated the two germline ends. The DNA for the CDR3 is TGTGCCAGCAGCCAAGAAAACAACGGATACTACGAGCAGTACGTC. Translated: CASSQENNGYYEQYV.

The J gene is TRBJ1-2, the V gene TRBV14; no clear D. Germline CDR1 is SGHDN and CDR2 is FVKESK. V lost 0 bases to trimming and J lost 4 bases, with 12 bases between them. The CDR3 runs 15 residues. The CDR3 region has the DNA TGTGCCAGCAGCCAAGATGGAATGAGCATCTATGGCTACACCTTC. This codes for CASSQDGMSIYGYTF.

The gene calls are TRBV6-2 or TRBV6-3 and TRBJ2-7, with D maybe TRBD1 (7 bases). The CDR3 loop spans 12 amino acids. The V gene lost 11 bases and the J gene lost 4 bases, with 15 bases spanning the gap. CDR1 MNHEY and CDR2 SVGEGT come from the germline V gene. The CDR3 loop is CAAGQSIYEQYV. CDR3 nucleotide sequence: TGTGCCGCGGGACAGTCGATATACGAGCAGTACGTC.

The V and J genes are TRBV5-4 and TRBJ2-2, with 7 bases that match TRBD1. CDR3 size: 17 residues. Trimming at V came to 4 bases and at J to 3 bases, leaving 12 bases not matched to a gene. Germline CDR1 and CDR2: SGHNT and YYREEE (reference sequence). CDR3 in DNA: TGTGCCAGCAGCCCGGGGACAGTTAGGGCGGACACCGGGGAGCTGTTTTTT. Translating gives CASSPGTVRADTGELFF.

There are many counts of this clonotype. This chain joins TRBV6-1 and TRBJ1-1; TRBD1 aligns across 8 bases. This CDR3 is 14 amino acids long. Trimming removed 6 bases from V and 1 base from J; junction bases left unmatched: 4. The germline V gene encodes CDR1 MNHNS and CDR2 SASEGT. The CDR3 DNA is TGTGCCAGCAGAACACAGGGGGGGAACACTGAAGCTTTCTTT. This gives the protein CASRTQGGNTEAFF.

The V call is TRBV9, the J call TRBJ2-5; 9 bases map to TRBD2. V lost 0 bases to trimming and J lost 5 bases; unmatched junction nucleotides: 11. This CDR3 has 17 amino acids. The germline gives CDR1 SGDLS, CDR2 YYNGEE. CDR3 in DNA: TGTGCCAGCAGCGTAGGGGGGGGCGGGGGGGCCGCGGAGACCCAGTACTTC. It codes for CASSVGGGGGAAETQYF. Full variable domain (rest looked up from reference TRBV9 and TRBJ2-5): DSGVTQTPKHLITATGQRVTLRCSPRSGDLSVYWYQQSLDQGLQFLIQYYNGEERAKGNILERFSAQQFPDLHSELNLSSLELGDSALYFCASSVGGGGGAAETQYFGPGTRLLVL.